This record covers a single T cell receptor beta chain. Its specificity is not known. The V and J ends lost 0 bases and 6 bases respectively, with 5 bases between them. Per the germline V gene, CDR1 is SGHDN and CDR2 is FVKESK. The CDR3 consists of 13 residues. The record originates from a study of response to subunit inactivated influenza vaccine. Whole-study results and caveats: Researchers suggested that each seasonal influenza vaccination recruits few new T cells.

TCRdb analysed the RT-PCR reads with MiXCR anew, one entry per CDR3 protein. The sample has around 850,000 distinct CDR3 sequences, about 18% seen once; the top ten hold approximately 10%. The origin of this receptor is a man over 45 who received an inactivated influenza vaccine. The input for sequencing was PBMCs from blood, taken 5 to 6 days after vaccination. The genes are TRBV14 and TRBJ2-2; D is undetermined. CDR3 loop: CASSQDRSGELFF. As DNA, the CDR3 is TGTGCCAGCAGCCAAGACAGGTCCGGGGAGCTGTTTTTT.